The 22 T cell receptor beta chains given below trace back to one sample, sequenced in a study of T-cell memory formation after mild COVID-19. TCRdb ran MiXCR on the 5' RACE reads and lists one entry per CDR3 protein. Found here are some 180,000 distinct CDR3 sequences, approximately 17% of them singletons; the top ten hold roughly 3.8%. The sequenced material came from PBMCs or a T cell subset sorted from them (not recorded which). The receptors were gathered from a man in his late teens or twenties who had mild COVID-19 (a few samples of this study predate the infection). Cell type and time point are not known.

The rearrangement uses TRBV15 and TRBJ1-1; 9 bases line up with TRBD1. This CDR3 has 16 residues. CDR1 and CDR2 from the germline V gene are LNHNV and YYDKDF (reference sequence). The junction had 6 bases not matched to a gene; V was cut back by 0 bases and J by 4 bases. The CDR3 DNA follows: TGTGCCACCAGCAGAGACATACAGGGGGCCACCACTGAAGCTTTCTTT. Protein product: CATSRDIQGATTEAFF.

This clonotype was counted only a few times. The V call is TRBV9, the J call TRBJ2-5, with TRBD2 matching over 8 bases. V lost 1 base, J lost 1 base, and 3 bases stayed unmatched. This CDR3 is built from 15 residues. From germline, CDR1 is SGDLS and CDR2 YYNGEE. The CDR3 DNA sequence: TGTGCCAGCAGCGTACAAAGCGGGGGCCAAGAGACCCAGTACTTC. Its protein is CASSVQSGGQETQYF.

This chain uses TRBV7-9 with TRBJ2-3; D is unresolved. Germline CDR1 is SEHNR and CDR2 is FQNEAQ (reference sequence). V dropped 3 bases and J dropped 4 bases, with 14 bases sitting between them. This CDR3 is 15 amino acids long. The CDR3 nucleotides read TGTGCCAGCAGCTTCCCGGGCAACAGAGCAGATACGCAGTATTTT. Translated: CASSFPGNRADTQYF.

This clonotype was observed many times. The V and J genes are TRBV11-2 and TRBJ2-5; 11 positions agree with TRBD2. Germline loops: CDR1 SGHAT, CDR2 FQNNGV. Trimming took 3 bases from V and 4 from J; bases not matched to a gene: 4. The CDR3 sequence is 15 residues long. CDR3 sequence reads: CASSFSSGGRETQYF. In DNA, the CDR3 is TGTGCCAGCAGCTTCTCTAGCGGGGGGCGAGAGACCCAGTACTTC.

This clonotype was detected only a few times. The chain couples TRBV14 to TRBJ2-3; D is tentatively TRBD1 or TRBD2 (5 bases each). The CDR3 contains 13 residues. Per the germline V gene, CDR1 is SGHDN and CDR2 is FVKESK. V was cut by 8 bases and J by 2 bases, with 11 bases left in between. As DNA, the CDR3 is TGTGCCAGCCGGGGCGCCTACACAGATACGCAGTATTTT. Its protein product is CASRGAYTDTQYF.

This clonotype showed up just a few times. The chain is built from TRBV12-3 or TRBV12-4 and TRBJ1-1; a possible D gene is TRBD1 (6 bases). This CDR3 comprises 15 residues. V shed 4 bases and J shed 3 bases, with 15 bases lying between them. In DNA form, the CDR3 reads TGTGCCAGCAGTTCCTTTGGGGGGCGGGACACTGAAGCTTTCTTT. It is translated as CASSSFGGRDTEAFF.

This clonotype was counted a few times. The chain employs TRBV12-3 or TRBV12-4 and TRBJ2-3; the D is unclear. The CDR3 is 12 amino acids. Trimming pared 4 bases from V and 5 bases from J, leaving 7 bases between. CDR3 region: CASSWSGDTQYF. The CDR3 DNA reads TGTGCCAGCAGTTGGTCGGGAGATACGCAGTATTTT.

V is TRBV7-9 and J is TRBJ2-2; the match to TRBD1 covers 7 bases. The length of the CDR3 is 14 residues. V lost 8 bases to trimming and J lost 0 bases; unmatched junction nucleotides: 3. Germline loops: CDR1 SEHNR, CDR2 FQNEAQ (reference sequence). In DNA, the CDR3 is TGTGCCAGCGACAGGGTTCCGAACACCGGGGAGCTGTTTTTT. Its translation is CASDRVPNTGELFF.

This clonotype showed up just once. V and J are TRBV7-9 and TRBJ2-1, with TRBD2 matching over 8 bases. Germline V gene lookup returns CDR1 SEHNR and CDR2 FQNEAQ (reference sequence). The V and J ends lost 1 base and 15 bases, in that order; junction bases with no gene match: 11. This CDR3 is built from 14 residues. The chain's CDR3 is CASSLDLTGGTPFF. CDR3 sequence (DNA): TGTGCCAGCAGCTTAGATTTAACGGGGGGGACGCCGTTCTTC.

This clonotype was seen many times. The rearrangement links TRBV12-3 or TRBV12-4 to TRBJ2-2; no firm D call. The CDR3 contains 13 residues. The germline V and J ends were trimmed by 5 bases and 4 bases, with 8 bases remaining between them. The CDR3 reads CASSPLGTGELFF. The CDR3 nucleotides read TGTGCCAGCAGTCCTTTAGGCACCGGGGAGCTGTTTTTT.

This clonotype was counted between two and nine times. The chain joins TRBV6-5 to TRBJ2-7; D ambiguous. V was shortened by 0 bases and J by 4 bases, with 13 bases between the two germline ends. The CDR3 consists of 15 residues. Germline loops: CDR1 MNHEY, CDR2 SVGAGI. CDR3 DNA: TGTGCCAGCAGTTACTCGATTGGTGTAGCATACGAGCAGTACTTC. This translates into CASSYSIGVAYEQYF.

The rearrangement uses TRBV25-1 and TRBJ2-1; no definite D call. Trimming took 3 bases from V and 0 from J, leaving 9 bases between them. CDR3 length: 15 amino acids. Germline-derived CDR1 and CDR2 are MGHDK and SYGVNS. The CDR3 DNA reads as TGTGCCAGCAGTGACGACGGATTCTCCTACAATGAGCAGTTCTTC. This gives the protein CASSDDGFSYNEQFF. Variable domain in full (rest from reference TRBV25-1 and TRBJ2-1): EADIYQTPRYLVIGTGKKITLECSQTMGHDKMYWYQQDPGMELHLIHYSYGVNSTEKGDLSSESTVSRIRTEHFPLTLESARPSHTSQYLCASSDDGFSYNEQFFGPGTRLTVL.

This clonotype was seen at least ten times. The rearrangement uses TRBV5-1 and TRBJ2-5, with 8 bases fitting TRBD2. Unmatched junction bases numbered 2, after V lost 4 bases and J lost 0 bases. This CDR3 spans 14 amino acids. The germline V gene has CDR1 SGHRS and CDR2 YFSETQ. This CDR3 is CASSLRGDQETQYF. In DNA form, the CDR3 reads TGCGCCAGCAGCCTGCGGGGGGACCAAGAGACCCAGTACTTC. The whole variable domain, filled in from reference TRBV5-1 and TRBJ2-5, reads KAGVTQTPRYLIKTRGQQVTLSCSPISGHRSVSWYQQTPGQGLQFLFEYFSETQRNKGNFPGRFSGRQFSNSRSEMNVSTLELGDSALYLCASSLRGDQETQYFGPGTRLLVL.

This clonotype has a handful of counts. The chain recombines TRBV15 with TRBJ2-3, with a tentative D call TRBD1 (7 bases). Germline V lookup: CDR1 LNHNV, CDR2 YYDKDF (reference sequence). The length of the CDR3 is 16 residues. The ends were cut back, 5 bases at V and 1 base at J, with 16 bases in the middle. As DNA, the CDR3 is TGTGCCACCAGCGGACTACGGGACAGCCGCACAGATACGCAGTATTTT. Translation: CATSGLRDSRTDTQYF.

This clonotype occurred a few times. The genes are TRBV3-1 and TRBJ2-3; 7 bases are shared with TRBD1. Trimming removed 6 bases from V and 1 base from J; junction bases left unmatched: 4. This CDR3 has 14 residues. Germline CDR1 reads LGHDT; CDR2 reads YNNKEL (reference sequence). The CDR3 here is CASRRQGRTDTQYF. The CDR3 DNA is TGTGCCAGCAGGAGACAGGGCCGCACAGATACGCAGTATTTT.

This clonotype was counted between two and nine times. The chain's CDR3 is CASSLATGDRRNYGYTF. CDR3 nucleotides: TGTGCCAGCAGCTTAGCAACAGGGGACCGCAGAAACTATGGCTACACCTTC. V usage is TRBV7-2 and J usage is TRBJ1-2; 7 positions match TRBD1. Germline loops: CDR1 SGHTA, CDR2 FQGNSA. V was clipped by 0 bases and J by 2 bases; unmatched bases: 9. The CDR3 consists of 17 residues.

This sequence joins TRBV18 and TRBJ2-7; D tentatively reads TRBD1 or TRBD2 (5 bases each). V was pared by 3 bases and J by 5 bases, with 14 bases between. CDR3 length: 14 amino acids. Germline lookup yields CDR1 KGHSH and CDR2 LQKENI. The CDR3 loop reads CASSPDISSHEQYF. CDR3 in DNA: TGTGCCAGCTCACCGGACATCTCTAGCCACGAGCAGTACTTC.

Many counts were recorded for this clonotype. V gene TRBV5-1 combines with J gene TRBJ1-1; unclear D gene. CDR1 and CDR2 (germline): SGHRS, YFSETQ. The length of the CDR3 is 14 residues. Trimming pared 0 bases from V and 0 bases from J, leaving 6 bases between. Here the CDR3 reads CASSLERMNTEAFF. The CDR3 DNA reads TGCGCCAGCAGCTTGGAGCGGATGAACACTGAAGCTTTCTTT.

The CDR3 spells CASSLGGRAEAFF. CDR3 bases: TGCGCCAGCAGCTTGGGGGGAAGAGCCGAAGCTTTCTTT. The gene calls are TRBV5-1 and TRBJ1-1, with no clear D. The V gene's germline CDR1 is SGHRS and CDR2 YFSETQ. CDR3 length: 13 residues. V was shortened by 0 bases and J by 8 bases, with 11 bases between the two germline ends.

V is TRBV7-9 and J is TRBJ2-5; TRBD2 is a possible D gene (6 bases). Germline loops: CDR1 SEHNR, CDR2 FQNEAQ (reference sequence). The CDR3 covers 13 residues. The germline V and J ends were trimmed by 3 bases and 5 bases, with 10 bases remaining between them. CDR3 sequence: CASSFNRGETQYF. In DNA form, the CDR3 reads TGTGCCAGCAGCTTCAATCGGGGGGAGACCCAGTACTTC.

The chain employs TRBV6-5 and TRBJ1-2, with 9 bases that match TRBD1. The CDR3 sequence is 18 residues long. V gave up 7 bases and J gave up 4 bases; unmatched junction bases: 19. The germline V gene encodes CDR1 MNHEY and CDR2 SVGAGI. Here the CDR3 DNA reads TGTGCCAGCATTAAACGTCGGGACAGGGCGAATAGCCGCTATGGCTACACCTTC. This gives the protein CASIKRRDRANSRYGYTF.

This clonotype was counted only a few times. The chain links TRBV20-1 to TRBJ1-2; D is unclear. There are 12 residues in the CDR3. V dropped 0 bases and J dropped 6 bases, with 8 bases sitting between them. Germline V gene sequence: CDR1 DFQATT, CDR2 SNEGSKA (reference sequence). The CDR3 loop is CSARELADGYTF. Written as DNA, the CDR3 is TGCAGTGCTAGAGAGTTGGCCGATGGCTACACCTTC.